Below are 26 T cell receptor beta chains sequenced from a single sample in a study of radiation and T cells in renal cell carcinoma. TCRdb's table, derived via immunoSEQ multiplex PCR, lists solely in-frame clones and lacks some. This sample has 60,000 to 95,000 clones, with approximately 87% found just once. Time point defined: blood 4 weeks post-SBRT, at nephrectomy. Treatment here: 15 Gy SBRT to primary tumor, nephrectomy 4 weeks later. Sequencing was performed on blood, taken from a patient whose treatment included radiotherapy and nephrectomy. Receptor source: a woman in her fifties or sixties with renal cell carcinoma.

The chain uses TRBV10-3 and TRBJ1-3; D might be TRBD1 (5 bases). Trimming shortened V by 0 bases and J by 4 bases, and 10 bases separated the two germline ends. The germline V gene has CDR1 ENHRY and CDR2 SYGVKD. The CDR3 has 15 amino acids. CDR3 nucleotides: TGTGCCATCAGTGAGTCGGCAGGGCAAGGAAACACCATATATTTT. Its protein is CAISESAGQGNTIYF.

V gene TRBV4-3 combines with J gene TRBJ2-1; D might be TRBD2 (6 bases). The CDR3 sequence is 18 residues long. The germline V gene has CDR1 LGHNA and CDR2 YSLEER. The V and J ends lost 4 bases and 0 bases respectively, with 19 bases between them. CDR3 sequence: CASSRALGGASSYNEQFF. CDR3 sequence (DNA): TGCGCCAGCAGCCGCGCCCTAGGAGGGGCTAGCTCCTACAATGAGCAGTTCTTC.

The genes are TRBV2 and TRBJ1-5; D ambiguous. CDR1 and CDR2 (germline): SNHLY, FYNNEI. V lost 7 bases and J 0 bases, leaving 7 bases between the germline ends. CDR3 length: 13 amino acids. The CDR3 protein is CASTSDSNQPQHF. The CDR3 nucleotides read TGTGCCAGCACTTCCGATAGCAATCAGCCCCAGCATTTT. Supplemented by reference TRBV2 and TRBJ1-5, the full variable domain reads EPEVTQTPSHQVTQMGQEVILRCVPISNHLYFYWYRQILGQKVEFLVSFYNNEISEKSEIFDDQFSVERPDGSNFTLKIRSTKLEDSAMYFCASTSDSNQPQHFGDGTRLSIL.

This chain connects TRBV7-9 to TRBJ2-5; 7 positions agree with TRBD1. Trimming cost V 3 bases and J 5 bases; bases outside gene matches: 9. Germline V gives CDR1 SEHNR, CDR2 FQNEAQ (reference sequence). The CDR3 covers 15 residues. CDR3 in amino acids: CASSLYRGSGETQYF. The CDR3 coding sequence is TGTGCCAGCAGCTTGTACAGGGGCTCTGGTGAGACCCAGTACTTC.

The rearrangement joins TRBV28 to TRBJ2-7, with TRBD2 matching 13 bases. CDR1 and CDR2 from the germline V gene are MDHEN and SYDVKM. V lost 4 bases, J lost 2 bases, and 8 bases stayed unmatched. The CDR3 is 17 residues long. Here the CDR3 DNA reads TGTGCCAGCAGTTCAACGCCCGGGACTAGCGGGACCTACGAGCAGTACTTC. Translating it yields CASSSTPGTSGTYEQYF. Full variable domain (outside the CDR3, taken from reference TRBV28 and TRBJ2-7): DVKVTQSSRYLVKRTGEKVFLECVQDMDHENMFWYRQDPGLGLRLIYFSYDVKMKEKGDIPEGYSVSREKKERFSLILESASTNQTSMYLCASSSTPGTSGTYEQYFGPGTRLTVT.

In its sample, this clone was seen once. The V gene is TRBV2, the J gene TRBJ2-7, with 8 bases matching TRBD1. Per germline, CDR1 SNHLY and CDR2 FYNNEI. V shed 8 bases and J 7 bases; nucleotides not matched to a gene: 16. This CDR3 spans 15 amino acids. The CDR3, as DNA: TGTGCCAGCTTTCCACCGGACAGGGTGAACGGGGAGCAGTACTTC. It encodes CASFPPDRVNGEQYF.

About this clone itself: The sample has other DNA sequences that encode this CDR3 too. This chain joins TRBV28 and TRBJ2-7; the D is unclear. Germline V gene sequence: CDR1 MDHEN, CDR2 SYDVKM. Trimming shortened V by 5 bases and J by 2 bases, and 7 bases separated the two germline ends. The CDR3 loop spans 12 amino acids. CDR3 loop: CASSLLPYEQYF. The CDR3 DNA reads TGTGCCAGCAGTCTCCTCCCCTACGAGCAGTACTTC.

This clone has a single count. V usage is TRBV28 and J usage is TRBJ1-6; the match to TRBD1 covers 9 bases. This CDR3 is built from 16 residues. V was clipped by 6 bases and J by 1 base; unmatched bases: 4. Germline CDR1 MDHEN, CDR2 SYDVKM. The CDR3 nucleotides read TGTGCCAGCAGCCTCGGACAGGGGTCCTATAATTCACCCCTCCACTTT. Its translation is CASSLGQGSYNSPLHF.

Points on this clone: Other DNA sequences in the sample encode the same CDR3. V gene TRBV19 combines with J gene TRBJ1-1; the D gene is possibly TRBD1 (5 bases). The CDR3 runs to 15 residues. Trimming pared 5 bases from V and 5 bases from J, leaving 18 bases between. The germline V gene encodes CDR1 LNHDA and CDR2 SQIVND (reference sequence). CDR3 bases: TGTGCCAGTAGTCAGGGCGGGATGGTAGGTACTGAAGCTTTCTTT. Protein product: CASSQGGMVGTEAFF.

This clone was seen once. The chain uses TRBV19 and TRBJ1-6; D gene ambiguous. The germline V gene has CDR1 LNHDA and CDR2 SQIVND (reference sequence). Trimming took off 7 bases at V and 7 bases at J, with 14 bases between the two ends. The CDR3 contains 14 residues. The CDR3 here is CASMEGGGNSPLHF. CDR3 sequence (DNA): TGTGCCAGTATGGAGGGAGGAGGGAATTCACCCCTCCACTTT. The entire variable domain, with the rest obtained from reference TRBV19 and TRBJ1-6, is as follows: DGGITQSPKYLFRKEGQNVTLSCEQNLNHDAMYWYRQDPGQGLRLIYYSQIVNDFQKGDIAEGYSVSREKKESFPLTVTSAQKNPTAFYLCASMEGGGNSPLHFGNGTRLTVT.

The chain carries TRBV19 and TRBJ2-2, with 9 bases aligning to TRBD1. Germline-derived CDR1 and CDR2 are LNHDA and SQIVND (reference sequence). Trimming cost V 3 bases and J 4 bases; bases outside gene matches: 6. This CDR3 region has 16 residues. The CDR3 DNA sequence: TGTGCCAGTAGTATGGAGGACAGGGGTTCCACCGGGGAGCTGTTTTTT. This codes for CASSMEDRGSTGELFF.

The chain has TRBV6-1 and TRBJ2-2; 7 nucleotides line up with TRBD1. Germline CDR1 MNHNS, CDR2 SASEGT. This CDR3 is built from 14 residues. The V segment lost 4 bases and the J segment 7 bases; nucleotides outside the gene matches: 6. CDR3 bases: TGTGCCAGCAGTGTCCTAACAGGGGACGGGGAGCTGTTTTTT. As protein: CASSVLTGDGELFF.

V and J are TRBV5-1 and TRBJ2-7; TRBD2 is a possible D gene (8 bases). Germline CDR1 SGHRS, CDR2 YFSETQ. The length of the CDR3 is 14 residues. With 4 bases removed from V and 5 bases from J, the gap between germline ends came to 16 bases. CDR3 in amino acids: CASSENRGLDEQYF. The CDR3 nucleotides read TGCGCCAGCAGCGAGAACAGGGGACTAGACGAGCAGTACTTC.

The rearrangement uses TRBV9 and TRBJ2-2; D is unresolved. The CDR3 contains 13 residues. V was pared by 7 bases and J by 1 base, with 8 bases between. Looked up from germline, CDR1 is SGDLS and CDR2 is YYNGEE. In DNA form, the CDR3 reads TGTGCCAGCGGCCTGCGGAACACCGGGGAGCTGTTTTTT. Amino acid sequence: CASGLRNTGELFF. The variable domain in full, completed from reference TRBV9 and TRBJ2-2, reads DSGVTQTPKHLITATGQRVTLRCSPRSGDLSVYWYQQSLDQGLQFLIQYYNGEERAKGNILERFSAQQFPDLHSELNLSSLELGDSALYFCASGLRNTGELFFGEGSRLTVL.

This chain uses TRBV6-1 with TRBJ1-6; a possible D gene is TRBD1 (5 bases). This CDR3 is 14 amino acids long. V gave up 7 bases and J gave up 6 bases, with 13 bases separating them. CDR1 MNHNS and CDR2 SASEGT come from the germline V gene. In DNA form, the CDR3 reads TGTGCCAGCATCCCGGGACGGATTAATTCACCCCTCCACTTT. Residues: CASIPGRINSPLHF.

This clone was seen a handful of times. The chain couples TRBV19 to TRBJ2-7; TRBD2 matches at 10 bases. The V segment lost 7 bases and the J segment 2 bases; nucleotides outside the gene matches: 8. Per the germline V gene, CDR1 is LNHDA and CDR2 is SQIVND (reference sequence). The CDR3 sequence is 15 residues long. CDR3 amino acids: CASTPSGLAAYEQYF. DNA for the CDR3: TGTGCCAGTACCCCCTCTGGACTAGCGGCCTACGAGCAGTACTTC. Full variable domain (rest looked up from reference TRBV19 and TRBJ2-7): DGGITQSPKYLFRKEGQNVTLSCEQNLNHDAMYWYRQDPGQGLRLIYYSQIVNDFQKGDIAEGYSVSREKKESFPLTVTSAQKNPTAFYLCASTPSGLAAYEQYFGPGTRLTVT.

This chain links TRBV6-1 with TRBJ1-6; tentative D call: TRBD1 (6 bases). Trimming stripped 2 bases from V and 7 bases from J, with 9 bases between. The CDR3 is 14 residues long. Germline V gene data show CDR1 as MNHNS and CDR2 as SASEGT. The CDR3 DNA follows: TGTGCCAGCAGTGAAAAGGGGGACAATTCACCCCTCCACTTT. Encoded protein: CASSEKGDNSPLHF.

The chain joins TRBV6-6 to TRBJ1-2, with a weak D call TRBD1 (6 bases). Germline assignment: CDR1 MNHNY and CDR2 SVGAGI (reference sequence). The ends were cut back, 6 bases at V and 0 bases at J, with 14 bases in the middle. The CDR3 is made up of 15 amino acids. This chain's CDR3 is CASRPNRVANYGYTF. The CDR3 DNA reads TGTGCCAGCAGACCCAACAGGGTGGCTAACTATGGCTACACCTTC.

The rearrangement joins TRBV6-1 to TRBJ2-6; no firm D call. Trimming stripped 3 bases from V and 0 bases from J, with 9 bases between. The CDR3 contains 16 residues. Germline V gives CDR1 MNHNS, CDR2 SASEGT. As DNA, the CDR3 is TGTGCCAGCAGTGATTTCCCAGCCTCTGGGGCCAACGTCCTGACTTTC. As protein: CASSDFPASGANVLTF.

The chain recombines TRBV4-1 with TRBJ1-6, with 7 positions matching TRBD1. After removal of 2 bases from V and 8 bases from J, the junction contained 3 bases not matched to a gene. The CDR3 is 14 residues long. In germline, CDR1 is MGHRA, CDR2 YSYEKL. The CDR3: CASSQPDRDSPLHF. CDR3 nucleotide sequence: TGCGCCAGCAGCCAACCTGACAGGGATTCACCCCTCCACTTT.

This chain uses TRBV5-1 with TRBJ2-3; 8 bases match TRBD2. CDR1 and CDR2 (germline): SGHRS, YFSETQ. With 4 bases clipped from V and 3 bases from J, the junction kept 4 bases outside the gene matches. The CDR3 is 14 residues long. The CDR3 here is CASSTGLATDTQYF. DNA of the CDR3: TGCGCCAGCAGCACCGGACTAGCAACAGATACGCAGTATTTT.

The chain uses TRBV7-2 and TRBJ1-1, with D hard to call. Trimming pared 4 bases from V and 5 bases from J, leaving 11 bases between. The CDR3 totals 13 residues. CDR1 and CDR2 (germline): SGHTA, FQGNSA. The CDR3 nucleotides are TGTGCCAGCAGCTCAAAGGGTGGGACTGAAGCTTTCTTT. Translated, it gives CASSSKGGTEAFF.

The rearrangement links TRBV6-1 to TRBJ1-1, with 10 positions matching TRBD1. The junction had 7 bases not matched to a gene; V was cut back by 7 bases and J by 5 bases. CDR3 length equals 14 residues. Looked up from germline, CDR1 is MNHNS and CDR2 is SASEGT. The CDR3 protein is CASTRQGAGTEAFF. The DNA for the CDR3 is TGTGCCAGCACCCGACAGGGGGCGGGGACTGAAGCTTTCTTT.

This clone was seen a single time. The genes are TRBV6-6 and TRBJ1-6; possibly TRBD1 for D (6 bases). The germline CDR1 and CDR2 sequences are MNHNY and SVGAGI (reference sequence). The CDR3 has 15 residues. Trimming shortened V by 0 bases and J by 5 bases, and 8 bases separated the two germline ends. The CDR3 nucleotides read TGTGCCAGCAGTTACTCGGGACAAGATAATTCACCCCTCCACTTT. Translation: CASSYSGQDNSPLHF.

CDR3 amino acids: CASSSTTGNTEAFF. The CDR3 DNA follows: TGTGCCAGTAGTTCAACAACAGGGAACACTGAAGCTTTCTTT. The chain is built from TRBV19 and TRBJ1-1, with TRBD1 as a possible D gene (5 bases). CDR1 is LNHDA, CDR2 SQIVND, per germline (reference sequence). The ends were cut back, 5 bases at V and 1 base at J, with 11 bases in the middle. This CDR3 region has 14 residues.

The chain is built from TRBV7-2 and TRBJ2-2; the D is unclear. The CDR3 has 14 residues. Trimming took 5 bases from V and 1 from J, leaving 8 bases between them. Germline V gene data show CDR1 as SGHTA and CDR2 as FQGNSA. In nucleotides, the CDR3 is TGTGCCAGCAGCCCCTCCCGGAACACCGGGGAGCTGTTTTTT. Amino acids: CASSPSRNTGELFF.